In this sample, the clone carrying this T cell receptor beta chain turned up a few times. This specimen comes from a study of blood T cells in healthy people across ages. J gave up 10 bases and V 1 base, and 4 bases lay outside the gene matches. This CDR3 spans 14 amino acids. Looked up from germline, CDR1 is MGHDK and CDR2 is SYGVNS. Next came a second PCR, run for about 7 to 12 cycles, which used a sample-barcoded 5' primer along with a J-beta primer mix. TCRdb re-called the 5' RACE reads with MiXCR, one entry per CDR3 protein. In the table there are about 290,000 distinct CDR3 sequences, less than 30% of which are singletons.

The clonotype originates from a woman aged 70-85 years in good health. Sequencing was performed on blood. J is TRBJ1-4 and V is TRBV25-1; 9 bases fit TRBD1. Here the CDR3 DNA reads TGTGCCAGCAGTGAATTTGGACAGGGGCGAAAACTGTTTTTT. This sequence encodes CASSEFGQGRKLFF.